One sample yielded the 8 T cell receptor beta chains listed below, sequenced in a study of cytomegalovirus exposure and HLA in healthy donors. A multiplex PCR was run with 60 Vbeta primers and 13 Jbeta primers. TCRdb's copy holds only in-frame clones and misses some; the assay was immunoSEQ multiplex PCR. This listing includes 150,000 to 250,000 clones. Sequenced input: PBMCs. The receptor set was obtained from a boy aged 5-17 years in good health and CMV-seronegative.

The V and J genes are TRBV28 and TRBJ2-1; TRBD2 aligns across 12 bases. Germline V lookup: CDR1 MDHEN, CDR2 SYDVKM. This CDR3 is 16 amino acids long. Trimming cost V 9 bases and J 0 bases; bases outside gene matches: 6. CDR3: CASVTSGGRSYNEQFF. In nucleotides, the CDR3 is TGTGCCAGTGTGACTAGCGGGGGACGCTCCTACAATGAGCAGTTCTTC.

For the CDR3, the DNA is TGTGCCACCGGGGGGGGCGGGTATCAGCCCCAGCATTTT. This sequence encodes CATGGGGYQPQHF. The chain combines TRBV28 with TRBJ1-5; perhaps TRBD1 as D (6 bases). Trimming stripped 10 bases from V and 5 bases from J, with 15 bases between. The CDR3 runs 13 residues. In germline, CDR1 is MDHEN, CDR2 SYDVKM.

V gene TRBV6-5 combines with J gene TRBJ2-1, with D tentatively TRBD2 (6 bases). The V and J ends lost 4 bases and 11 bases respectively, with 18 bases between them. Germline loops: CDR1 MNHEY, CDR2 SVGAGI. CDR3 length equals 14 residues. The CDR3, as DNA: TGTGCCAGCAGTTTACACCCGGGACTCCAAAAGCAGTTCTTC. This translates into CASSLHPGLQKQFF.

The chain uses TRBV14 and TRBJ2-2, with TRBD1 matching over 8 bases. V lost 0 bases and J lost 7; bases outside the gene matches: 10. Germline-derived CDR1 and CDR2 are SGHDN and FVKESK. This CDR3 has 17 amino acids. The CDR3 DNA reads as TGTGCCAGCAGCCAAGATCTAGGGCAGGGGGCAAGCGGGGAGCTGTTTTTT. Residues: CASSQDLGQGASGELFF.

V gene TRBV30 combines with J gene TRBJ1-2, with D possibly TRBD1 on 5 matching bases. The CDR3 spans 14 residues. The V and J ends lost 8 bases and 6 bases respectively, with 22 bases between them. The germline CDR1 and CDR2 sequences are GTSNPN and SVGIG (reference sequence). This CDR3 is CALYTEIGQDGYTF. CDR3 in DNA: TGTGCCCTATACACTGAAATCGGACAAGATGGCTACACCTTC.

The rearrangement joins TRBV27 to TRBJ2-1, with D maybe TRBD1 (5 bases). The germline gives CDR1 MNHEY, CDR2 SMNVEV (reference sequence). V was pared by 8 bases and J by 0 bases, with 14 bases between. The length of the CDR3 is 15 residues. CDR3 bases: TGTGCCAGCGGAGTCCTAGGGGACTCCTACAATGAGCAGTTCTTC. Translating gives CASGVLGDSYNEQFF.

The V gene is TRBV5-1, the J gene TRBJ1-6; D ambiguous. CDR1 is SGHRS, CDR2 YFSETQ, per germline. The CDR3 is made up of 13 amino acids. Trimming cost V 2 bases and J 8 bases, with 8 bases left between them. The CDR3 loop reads CASSFTRDSPLHF. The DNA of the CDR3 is TGCGCCAGCAGCTTTACACGGGATTCACCCCTCCACTTT.

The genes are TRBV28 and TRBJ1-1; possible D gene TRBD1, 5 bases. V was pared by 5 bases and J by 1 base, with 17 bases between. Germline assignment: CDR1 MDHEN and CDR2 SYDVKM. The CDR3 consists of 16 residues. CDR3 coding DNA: TGTGCCAGCAGTCCAGCCTCAGGGAATCGGAACACTGAAGCTTTCTTT. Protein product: CASSPASGNRNTEAFF.